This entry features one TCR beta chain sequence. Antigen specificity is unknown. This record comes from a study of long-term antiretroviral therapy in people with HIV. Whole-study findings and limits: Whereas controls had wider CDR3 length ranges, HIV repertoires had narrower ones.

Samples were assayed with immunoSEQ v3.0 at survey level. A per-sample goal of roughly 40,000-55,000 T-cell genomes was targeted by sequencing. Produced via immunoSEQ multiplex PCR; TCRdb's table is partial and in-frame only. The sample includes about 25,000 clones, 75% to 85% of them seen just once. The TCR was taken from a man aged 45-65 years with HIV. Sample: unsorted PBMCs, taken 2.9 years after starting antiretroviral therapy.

CDR3 region: CASSLVWGNKGVRETQYF. CDR3 sequence (DNA): TGTGCCAGCAGCTTGGTCTGGGGCAACAAAGGGGTCAGGGAGACCCAGTACTTC. The genes are TRBV5-6 and TRBJ2-5; perhaps TRBD1 as D (5 bases). This CDR3 contains 18 residues. Trimming removed 0 bases at V and 5 bases at J, with 23 bases between. Germline V lookup: CDR1 SGHDT, CDR2 YYEEEE. Full variable domain (remainder filled in from reference TRBV5-6 and TRBJ2-5): DAGVTQSPTHLIKTRGQQVTLRCSPKSGHDTVSWYQQALGQGPQFIFQYYEEEERQRGNFPDRFSGHQFPNYSSELNVNALLLGDSALYLCASSLVWGNKGVRETQYFGPGTRLLVL.